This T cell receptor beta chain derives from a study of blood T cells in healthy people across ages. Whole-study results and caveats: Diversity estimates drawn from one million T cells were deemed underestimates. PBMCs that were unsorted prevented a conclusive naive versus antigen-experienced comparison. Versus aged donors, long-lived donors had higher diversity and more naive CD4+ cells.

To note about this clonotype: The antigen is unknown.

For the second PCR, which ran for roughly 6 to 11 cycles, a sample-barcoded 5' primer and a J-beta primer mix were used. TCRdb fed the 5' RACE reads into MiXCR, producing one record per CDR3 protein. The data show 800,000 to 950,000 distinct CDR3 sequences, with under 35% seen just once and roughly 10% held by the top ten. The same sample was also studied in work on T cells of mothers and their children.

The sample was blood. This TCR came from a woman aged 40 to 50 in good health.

For the CDR3, the DNA is TGCAGCGTTGAAGTGACAGGGGACTACGAGCAGTACTTC. It is translated as CSVEVTGDYEQYF. The chain couples TRBV29-1 to TRBJ2-7, with 8 bases identical to TRBD1. After removal of 1 base from V and 3 bases from J, the junction contained 2 bases not matched to a gene. This CDR3 has 13 residues. CDR1 is SQVTM, CDR2 ANQGSEA, per germline.